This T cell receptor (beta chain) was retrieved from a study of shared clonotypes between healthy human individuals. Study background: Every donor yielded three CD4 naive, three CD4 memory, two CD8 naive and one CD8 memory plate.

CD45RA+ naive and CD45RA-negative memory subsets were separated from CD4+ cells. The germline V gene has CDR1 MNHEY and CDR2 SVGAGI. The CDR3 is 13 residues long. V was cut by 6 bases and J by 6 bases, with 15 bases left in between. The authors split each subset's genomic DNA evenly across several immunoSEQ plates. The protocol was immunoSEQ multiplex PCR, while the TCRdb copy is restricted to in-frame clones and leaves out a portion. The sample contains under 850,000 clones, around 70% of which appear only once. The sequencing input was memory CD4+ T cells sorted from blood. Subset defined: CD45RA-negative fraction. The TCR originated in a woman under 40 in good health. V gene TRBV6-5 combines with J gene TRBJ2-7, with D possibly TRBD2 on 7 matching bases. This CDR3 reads CASRRGGTGEQYF. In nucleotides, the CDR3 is TGTGCCAGCAGGAGGGGGGGGACGGGCGAGCAGTACTTC.